This T cell receptor beta chain was obtained from a study of T cell responses to AZD1222 COVID-19 vaccine. Study in general: Pooled in the analysis were second doses at about 4 or about 12 weeks.

The CDR3 length is 14 residues. Germline CDR1 and CDR2: ENHRY and SYGVKD. Between the trimmed V and J ends, which lost 3 bases and 5 bases, there was a span of 11 bases. The method was immunoSEQ multiplex PCR; TCRdb's version includes in-frame clones alone and lacks a portion of them. The sample contains 170,000 or so clones, roughly nine tenths of which appear only once. This sample comprised peripheral blood, obtained on day 0 of AZD1222 vaccination. This chain links TRBV10-3 with TRBJ2-1; tentative D call: TRBD2 (5 bases). This receptor was obtained from an adult in good health. In DNA, the CDR3 is TGTGCCATCAGTGAAGGAGGCGTTGACAATGAGCAGTTCTTC. It yields the protein CAISEGGVDNEQFF.